These T cell receptor beta chains were read from a single sample in a study of response to subunit inactivated influenza vaccine. TCRdb itself ran the RT-PCR reads through MiXCR, one entry per CDR3 protein. The sample carries fewer than 800,000 distinct CDR3 sequences, roughly 14% recorded once. The sample in question was PBMCs from blood, obtained 12 days after vaccination. These receptors all stem from a man aged 45-65 years who received an inactivated influenza vaccine. Both conserved end residues are part of each CDR3. Clone size is shown for a subset of rows, as once, few, many or a class of expanded clone.

V: TRBV7-8; size: NA; length: 16; CDR3: CASSLVGGLAGAEQFF
V: TRBV27; size: few; length: 12; CDR3: CASKDSHGPQHF
V: TRBV10-2; size: few; length: 16; CDR3: CASSESAGWAHQPQHF
V: TRBV10-3; size: NA; length: 12; CDR3: CAISGQHNEQFF
V: TRBV4-2; size: few; length: 15; CDR3: CASSQGLGRQETQYF
V: TRBV24-1; size: NA; length: 13; CDR3: CATSDKFTGELFF
V: TRBV2; size: few; length: 14; CDR3: CASSVEQGPQPQHF
V: TRBV20-1; size: NA; length: 13; CDR3: CSAVSGSGNEQFF
V: TRBV12-3/TRBV12-4; size: many; length: 16; CDR3: CASSLRLVLNTGELFF
V: TRBV6-5; size: NA; length: 14; CDR3: CASSSWGNTGELFF
V: TRBV10-3; size: NA; length: 15; CDR3: CAISGTSLSTYEQYF
V: TRBV24-1; size: few; length: 13; CDR3: CATSDFPRVTQYF
V: TRBV12-3/TRBV12-4; size: NA; length: 16; CDR3: CASSKTSGGTHNEQFF
V: TRBV7-9; size: few; length: 15; CDR3: CASSLTSAAYNEQFF
V: TRBV20-1; size: NA; length: 16; CDR3: CSARDMLARHQETQYF
V: TRBV12-3/TRBV12-4; size: NA; length: 15; CDR3: CASSEQGAINQPQHF
V: TRBV5-6; size: NA; length: 14; CDR3: CASSARQGLWGYTF
V: TRBV2; size: NA; length: 15; CDR3: CASSEISGGSYEQYF
V: TRBV5-1; size: NA; length: 15; CDR3: CASSLDGATYNEQFF
V: TRBV20-1; size: NA; length: 13; CDR3: CSASGQNTGELFF
V: TRBV25-1; size: NA; length: 11; CDR3: CASAQGREQYF
V: TRBV12-3/TRBV12-4; size: few; length: 15; CDR3: CASIGQGRRGGELFF
V: TRBV2; size: few; length: 13; CDR3: CASHSVAADTQYF
V: TRBV11-1; size: few; length: 14; CDR3: CASARPGLHYEQYF
V: TRBV11-2; size: NA; length: 10; CDR3: CASSLEEQFF
V: TRBV12-3/TRBV12-4; size: many; length: 12; CDR3: CASSPILDTQYF
V: TRBV20-1; size: NA; length: 16; CDR3: CSASPSGTGTTGELFF
V: TRBV20-1; size: NA; length: 13; CDR3: CSARPDGQGEAFF
V: TRBV6-2/TRBV6-3; size: few; length: 15; CDR3: CASRGQAPNTGELFF
V: TRBV3-1; size: NA; length: 12; CDR3: CASRGIPETQYF
V: TRBV7-2; size: NA; length: 16; CDR3: CASSPRTGTGSYEQYF
V: TRBV9; size: NA; length: 14; CDR3: CASSAGQSQETQYF
V: TRBV14; size: few; length: 14; CDR3: CASSLLGGAGEQFF
V: TRBV7-9; size: few; length: 14; CDR3: CASSPRGGTTEAFF
V: TRBV3-1; size: few; length: 16; CDR3: CASSQAQGGWSTEAFF
V: TRBV9; size: few; length: 14; CDR3: CASSAGDTNNEQFF